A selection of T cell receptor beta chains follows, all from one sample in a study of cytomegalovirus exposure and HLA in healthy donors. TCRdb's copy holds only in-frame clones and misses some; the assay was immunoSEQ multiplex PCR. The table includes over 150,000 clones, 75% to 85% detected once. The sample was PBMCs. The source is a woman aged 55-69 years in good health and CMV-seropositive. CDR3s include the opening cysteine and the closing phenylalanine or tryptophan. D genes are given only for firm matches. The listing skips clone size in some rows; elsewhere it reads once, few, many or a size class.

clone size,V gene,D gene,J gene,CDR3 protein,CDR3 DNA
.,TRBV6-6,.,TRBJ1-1,CASSPGDTEAFF,TGTGCCAGCAGTCCCGGGGACACTGAAGCTTTCTTT
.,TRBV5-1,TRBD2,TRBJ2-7,CASSRGQRTSGTHEQYF,TGCGCCAGCAGCCGGGGACAGAGGACTAGCGGGACCCACGAGCAGTACTTC
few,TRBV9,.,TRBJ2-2,CASSGSVATNTGELFF,TGTGCCAGCAGCGGCAGCGTGGCGACGAACACCGGGGAGCTGTTTTTT
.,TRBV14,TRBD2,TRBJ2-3,CASSQSSGSTDTQYF,TGTGCCAGCAGCCAGAGTAGCGGGAGTACAGATACGCAGTATTTT
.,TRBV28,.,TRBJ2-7,CASSETGTYEQYF,TGTGCCAGCAGTGAGACAGGCACCTACGAGCAGTACTTC
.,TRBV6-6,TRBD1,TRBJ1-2,CASSYGQGAYGYTF,TGTGCCAGCAGTTATGGTCAGGGGGCCTATGGCTACACCTTC
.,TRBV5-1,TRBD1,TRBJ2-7,CASRKQTGVRAYEQYF,TGCGCCAGCAGGAAACAAACAGGGGTACGGGCCTACGAGCAGTACTTC
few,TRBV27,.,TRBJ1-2,CASSRSGSGNYGYTF,TGTGCCAGCAGCCGATCGGGTTCTGGAAACTATGGCTACACCTTC
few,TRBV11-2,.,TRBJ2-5,CASSSIGRDFQETQYF,TGTGCCAGCAGCTCGATAGGCCGGGACTTCCAAGAGACCCAGTACTTC
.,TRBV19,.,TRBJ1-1,CASSSQGRTEAFF,TGTGCCAGTAGTTCGCAGGGGCGGACTGAAGCTTTCTTT
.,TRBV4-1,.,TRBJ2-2,CASSQLSANTGELFF,TGCGCCAGCAGCCAATTGTCAGCGAACACCGGGGAGCTGTTTTTT
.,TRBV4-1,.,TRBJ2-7,CASSQDRGKNYEQYF,TGCGCCAGCAGCCAAGACAGGGGAAAAAACTACGAGCAGTACTTC
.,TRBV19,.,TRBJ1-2,CASSIRGTNYGYTF,TGTGCCAGTAGTATACGGGGGACTAACTATGGCTACACCTTC
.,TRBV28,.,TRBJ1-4,CASSLSLREKLFF,TGTGCCAGCAGTTTGTCGTTGAGGGAAAAACTGTTTTTT
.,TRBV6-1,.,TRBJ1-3,CASSEAGEIGNTIYF,TGTGCCAGCAGTGAGGCGGGGGAGATTGGAAACACCATATATTTT
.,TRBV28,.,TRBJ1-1,CASSLGTQAFF,TGTGCCAGCAGTTTAGGGACTCAAGCTTTCTTT
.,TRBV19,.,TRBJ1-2,CASRITNNYGYTF,TGTGCCAGTAGAATAACTAATAACTATGGCTACACCTTC
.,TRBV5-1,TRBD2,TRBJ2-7,CASSIQPGLAYEQYF,TGCGCCAGCAGCATCCAACCGGGACTAGCTTACGAGCAGTACTTC
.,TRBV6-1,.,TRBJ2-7,CASTLEGISYEQYF,TGTGCCAGCACCCTAGAAGGCATTTCCTACGAGCAGTACTTC
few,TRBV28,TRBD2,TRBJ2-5,CASSFVTSGGVETQYF,TGTGCCAGCAGTTTCGTAACTAGCGGGGGGGTAGAGACCCAGTACTTC
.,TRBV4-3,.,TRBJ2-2,CASSQATLNTGELFF,TGCGCCAGCAGCCAAGCGACTTTGAACACCGGGGAGCTGTTTTTT
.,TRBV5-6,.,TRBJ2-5,CASSLVFIETQYF,TGTGCCAGCAGCTTGGTCTTTATAGAGACCCAGTACTTC
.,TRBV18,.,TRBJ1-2,CASSPGTGRYGYTF,TGTGCCAGCTCACCTGGAACAGGCCGATATGGCTACACCTTC
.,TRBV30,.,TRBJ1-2,CAWSAGSGGYTF,TGTGCCTGGAGTGCGGGGTCGGGTGGCTACACCTTC
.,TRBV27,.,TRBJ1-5,CACRIGQSNQPQHF,TGTGCCTGCAGGATCGGACAGAGCAATCAGCCCCAGCATTTT
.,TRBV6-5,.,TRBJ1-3,CASSFKPWTDGNTIYF,TGTGCCAGCAGTTTCAAACCTTGGACAGACGGAAACACCATATATTTT
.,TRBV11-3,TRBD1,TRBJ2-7,CASSPDRGRYEQYF,TGTGCCAGCAGCCCGGACAGGGGGCGATACGAGCAGTACTTC
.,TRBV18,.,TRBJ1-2,CASSPQQREVRF,TGTGCCAGCTCACCACAACAGCGGGAGGTTCGCTTC
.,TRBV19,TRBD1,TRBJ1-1,CASSTRGFTGTEAFF,TGTGCCAGTAGTACCAGGGGGTTTACTGGCACTGAAGCTTTCTTT
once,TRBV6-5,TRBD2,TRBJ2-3,CASSYGMNAGGDTQYF,TGTGCCAGCAGTTACGGGATGAACGCGGGGGGCGATACGCAGTATTTT
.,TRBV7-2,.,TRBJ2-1,CASSLDVPADSLVDLEQFF,TGTGCCAGCAGCTTAGATGTCCCCGCCGACAGCCTGGTGGATCTTGAGCAGTTCTTC
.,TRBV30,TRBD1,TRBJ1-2,CAWSAQTGNYGYTF,TGTGCCTGGAGTGCCCAGACAGGGAACTATGGCTACACCTTC
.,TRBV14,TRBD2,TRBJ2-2,CASSLRTSGGSGELFF,TGTGCCAGCAGTCTCCGGACTAGCGGGGGATCCGGGGAGCTGTTTTTT
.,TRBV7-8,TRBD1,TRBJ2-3,CASSFNRGSTDTQYF,TGTGCCAGCAGTTTTAACAGGGGAAGCACAGATACGCAGTATTTT
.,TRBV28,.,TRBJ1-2,CASSPLLKGVSYTF,TGTGCCAGCAGTCCCCTTCTAAAGGGGGTTAGCTACACCTTC
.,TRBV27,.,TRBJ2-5,CASSLSLALQETQYF,TGTGCCAGCAGTTTATCACTAGCCCTCCAAGAGACCCAGTACTTC
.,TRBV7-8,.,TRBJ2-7,CASTHPRQSFYEQYF,TGTGCCAGCACCCACCCTAGACAGTCTTTCTACGAGCAGTACTTC
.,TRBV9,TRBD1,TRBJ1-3,CASSPPGTAGNTIYF,TGTGCCAGCAGCCCCCCCGGGACAGCTGGAAACACCATATATTTT
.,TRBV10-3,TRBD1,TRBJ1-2,CAISRGGTDYGYTF,TGTGCCATCAGCAGAGGCGGGACAGACTATGGCTACACCTTC
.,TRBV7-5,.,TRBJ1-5,CVRSPVGVRREGNQPQHF,TGTGTCAGAAGCCCAGTGGGGGTGAGAAGGGAGGGCAATCAGCCCCAGCATTTT
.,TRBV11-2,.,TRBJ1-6,CASSQGPVYNSPLHF,TGTGCCAGCAGCCAGGGCCCCGTGTATAATTCACCCCTCCACTTT
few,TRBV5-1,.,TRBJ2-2,CASSSRTVGTGELFF,TGCGCCAGCAGCTCCCGGACAGTGGGCACCGGGGAGCTGTTTTTT